This entry describes one T cell receptor (beta chain). CDR1 and CDR2 from the germline V gene are MNHEY and SMNVEV (reference sequence). V lost 5 bases to trimming and J lost 3 bases; unmatched junction nucleotides: 12. The CDR3 is 17 amino acids. The deep-level immunoSEQ assay was used. Repertoires were generated with immunoSEQ multiplex PCR, while TCRdb's copy carries only in-frame clones and drops some. The table shows 2 million to 2.5 million clones, with approximately 93% occurring only once. These data are taken from a study of shared clonotypes between healthy human individuals. The authors divided CD4+ cells into CD45RA+ naive and CD45RA-negative memory subsets.

The TCR was taken from a man aged 18 to 35 in good health. Some clones in this sample may be carry-over from other donors' samples. Specimen: naive CD4+ T cells from PBMCs. Regarding subset: CD45RA+ positively selected. This chain links TRBV27 with TRBJ2-3; 9 bases match TRBD1. The CDR3 spells CASSQSPGTGKTDTQYF. Here the CDR3 DNA reads TGTGCCAGCAGTCAAAGCCCCGGGACAGGGAAAACAGATACGCAGTATTTT.